One and the same sample provided the 22 T cell receptor beta chains below, sequenced in a study of blood T cell repertoires in COVID-19. Only in-frame clones appear in the TCRdb table, and some are missing; sequencing was by immunoSEQ multiplex PCR. The sample comprises under 300,000 clones, nearly 90% of which are singletons, and 3.5% to 5% rests with the top ten. Sequenced: peripheral blood. These receptors all stem from a woman in her thirties or forties who had recovered from COVID-19.

This clone has just a few counts. The chain uses TRBV28 and TRBJ1-2; D not certain. Trimming cost V 3 bases and J 2 bases, with 10 bases left between them. CDR3 size: 14 residues. Looked up from germline, CDR1 is MDHEN and CDR2 is SYDVKM. The CDR3 loop reads CASSFSLVNYGYTF. CDR3 nucleotides: TGTGCCAGCAGTTTTTCTCTAGTAAACTATGGCTACACCTTC.

V is TRBV6-5 and J is TRBJ2-7, with D tentatively TRBD1 (5 bases). The CDR3 has 14 amino acids. Germline assignment: CDR1 MNHEY and CDR2 SVGAGI. Trimming stripped 2 bases from V and 5 bases from J, with 13 bases between. The CDR3 spells CASSYEQLRDEQYV. As DNA, the CDR3 is TGTGCCAGCAGTTACGAACAGCTCAGGGACGAGCAGTACGTC.

This chain connects TRBV11-2 to TRBJ1-1; TRBD1 agrees at 7 bases. CDR3 size: 14 residues. Germline V gives CDR1 SGHAT, CDR2 FQNNGV. The trim removed 6 bases at V and 11 bases at J, leaving 15 bases unmatched. CDR3 in DNA: TGTGCCAGCAGGACTCCCCGGGGTTCACAGGGGGCTTTCTTT. Protein product: CASRTPRGSQGAFF.

This clone showed up just once. The same CDR3 can be traced to other DNA sequences in this sample. The chain links TRBV12-3 or TRBV12-4 to TRBJ2-5; D is undetermined. Deletions cut 2 bases from V and 5 bases from J, with 6 bases between. The CDR3 is 12 residues long. The CDR3 nucleotides read TGTGCCAGCAGTTTACTGGAGGAGACCCAGTACTTC. Amino acid sequence: CASSLLEETQYF.

The chain has TRBV20-1 and TRBJ1-2, with 8 bases lining up with TRBD1. CDR1 DFQATT and CDR2 SNEGSKA come from the germline V gene (reference sequence). This CDR3 is 14 amino acids long. Trimming cost V 3 bases and J 8 bases; bases outside gene matches: 11. The CDR3, as DNA: TGCAGTGCTAGTAATACAGGGGGGCCGGAAGGCTACACCTTC. It codes for CSASNTGGPEGYTF.

The genes are TRBV10-3 and TRBJ1-5; D is undetermined. V shed 8 bases and J shed 6 bases, with 11 bases lying between them. There are 12 residues in the CDR3. Germline V gives CDR1 ENHRY, CDR2 SYGVKD. The CDR3 loop reads CAIGRAGQPQHF. For the CDR3, the DNA is TGTGCCATCGGGCGGGCCGGTCAGCCCCAGCATTTT.

V usage is TRBV27 and J usage is TRBJ2-7; 12 bases line up with TRBD1. The germline V gene has CDR1 MNHEY and CDR2 SMNVEV (reference sequence). The CDR3 length is 13 residues. Trimming removed 7 bases from V and 9 bases from J; junction bases left unmatched: 7. The CDR3: CASTGTGGRVQYF. CDR3 sequence (DNA): TGTGCCAGCACCGGGACAGGGGGCCGGGTGCAGTACTTC.

V usage is TRBV5-6 and J usage is TRBJ2-5; TRBD2 matches at 11 bases. The CDR3 extends over 17 amino acids. CDR1 is SGHDT and CDR2 is YYEEEE in the germline V gene. V was pared by 4 bases and J by 5 bases, with 13 bases of the junction left unmatched. In DNA, the CDR3 is TGTGCCAGCAGCGTAGATGGGACTAGCGGTTGGCGTGAGACCCAGTACTTC. It yields the protein CASSVDGTSGWRETQYF.

This chain links TRBV28 with TRBJ2-7; unclear D gene. Deletions cut 5 bases from V and 2 bases from J, with 7 bases between. Germline values: CDR1 MDHEN, CDR2 SYDVKM. The length of the CDR3 is 12 residues. The CDR3 bases are TGTGCCAGCAGTACCACAGCCTACGAGCAGTACTTC. This sequence encodes CASSTTAYEQYF.

Here the CDR3 reads CASSGTNALSSTDTQYF. The CDR3, as DNA: TGTGCCAGCAGTGGTACAAACGCATTGTCTAGCACAGATACGCAGTATTTT. The chain recombines TRBV11-2 with TRBJ2-3; no clear D. V was pared by 6 bases and J by 0 bases, with 19 bases between. Germline V lookup: CDR1 SGHAT, CDR2 FQNNGV. CDR3 length: 17 residues.

V is TRBV20-1 and J is TRBJ2-7; 7 nucleotides match TRBD1. The germline V gene has CDR1 DFQATT and CDR2 SNEGSKA (reference sequence). CDR3 length: 13 amino acids. The junction had 7 bases not matched to a gene; V was cut back by 3 bases and J by 5 bases. CDR3: CSASLRGLDEQYF. CDR3 DNA: TGCAGTGCTAGTTTAAGGGGGCTAGACGAGCAGTACTTC.

The J gene is TRBJ1-6, the V gene TRBV7-2, with D perhaps matching TRBD1 (5 bases). CDR3 length: 14 residues. The V and J ends lost 4 bases and 4 bases respectively, with 8 bases between them. Germline V CDR1 and CDR2: SGHTA, FQGNSA. The CDR3 loop is CASSSTEYNSPLHF. The CDR3 coding sequence is TGTGCCAGCAGCTCGACAGAGTATAATTCACCCCTCCACTTT.

V is TRBV19 and J is TRBJ1-2, with D perhaps matching TRBD1 (6 bases). CDR1 is LNHDA, CDR2 SQIVND, per germline (reference sequence). Deletions cut 9 bases from V and 3 bases from J, with 14 bases between. The CDR3 runs to 13 residues. The CDR3 here is CASLAGEDYGYTF. CDR3 in DNA: TGTGCCAGCCTCGCAGGGGAAGACTATGGCTACACCTTC. Filled out from reference TRBV19 and TRBJ1-2, the complete variable domain reads DGGITQSPKYLFRKEGQNVTLSCEQNLNHDAMYWYRQDPGQGLRLIYYSQIVNDFQKGDIAEGYSVSREKKESFPLTVTSAQKNPTAFYLCASLAGEDYGYTFGSGTRLTVV.

This sequence joins TRBV28 and TRBJ2-3; 11 bases agree with TRBD1. This CDR3 is 17 amino acids long. The germline V gene encodes CDR1 MDHEN and CDR2 SYDVKM. Losses at the gene ends were 3 bases for V and 3 bases for J; bases not matched to a gene: 8. The CDR3 DNA reads TGTGCCAGCAGTTTCCCGGGCGGGACAGGGGGGACAGATACGCAGTATTTT. Amino acid sequence: CASSFPGGTGGTDTQYF.

This sequence joins TRBV29-1 and TRBJ2-7, with D unresolved. Per the germline V gene, CDR1 is SQVTM and CDR2 is ANQGSEA. The CDR3 totals 11 residues. The V end lost 4 bases, the J end lost 3 bases, and 7 bases lay between the germline ends. The CDR3 spells CSVGHLYEQYF. For the CDR3, the DNA is TGCAGCGTTGGACACCTCTACGAGCAGTACTTC.

For this clone: Other DNA sequences in the sample encode the same CDR3. The chain has TRBV3-1 (or the pseudogene TRBV3-2) and TRBJ1-3; possible D gene TRBD1, 5 bases. Between the trimmed V and J ends, which lost 1 base and 4 bases, there was a span of 11 bases. CDR1 and CDR2 from the germline V gene are LGHDT and YNNKEL (reference sequence). The CDR3 is 15 amino acids. In nucleotides, the CDR3 is TGTGCCAGCAGCCAAGTTTTAGGGGCGGGAAACACCATATATTTT. Amino acid sequence: CASSQVLGAGNTIYF.

V is TRBV6-5 and J is TRBJ2-7, with 9 bases lining up with TRBD1. J gave up 0 bases and V 5 bases, and 2 bases lay outside the gene matches. This CDR3 has 14 residues. Per germline, CDR1 MNHEY and CDR2 SVGAGI. The CDR3 here is CASSHRGHSYEQYV. The DNA for the CDR3 is TGTGCCAGCAGTCACAGGGGGCACTCCTACGAGCAGTACGTC.

V usage is TRBV28 and J usage is TRBJ2-5; 12 bases line up with TRBD2. Germline trimming cut 3 bases from V and 3 bases from J; bases unmatched to any gene: 5. This CDR3 has 16 residues. Per the germline V gene, CDR1 is MDHEN and CDR2 is SYDVKM. CDR3 in DNA: TGTGCCAGCAGTTTCAGGCTAGCGGGAGGGAAAGAGACCCAGTACTTC. This gives the protein CASSFRLAGGKETQYF.

The V and J genes are TRBV4-2 and TRBJ2-3, with 7 nucleotides matching TRBD1. Germline V gene data show CDR1 as LGHNA and CDR2 as YNFKEQ. Germline trimming cut 4 bases from V and 2 bases from J; bases unmatched to any gene: 12. CDR3 length equals 17 residues. CDR3 amino acids: CASSPERYRGSTDTQYF. The CDR3 DNA is TGTGCCAGCAGCCCAGAAAGATACAGGGGATCCACAGATACGCAGTATTTT.

This clone was observed a few times. The chain joins TRBV29-1 to TRBJ2-3; the match to TRBD1 covers 8 bases. Germline V gene sequence: CDR1 SQVTM, CDR2 ANQGSEA. The ends lost 6 bases at V and 3 bases at J; junction bases unmatched: 11. The CDR3 contains 15 residues. For the CDR3, the DNA is TGCAGCGTGCAGTTCCGAGACAGGGGAACAGATACGCAGTATTTT. Translated: CSVQFRDRGTDTQYF.

The chain employs TRBV3-1 (or the pseudogene TRBV3-2) and TRBJ2-1, with 14 bases identical to TRBD2. The CDR3 is made up of 16 amino acids. Trimming cost V 4 bases and J 9 bases; bases outside gene matches: 8. CDR1 and CDR2 from the germline V gene are LGHDT and YNNKEL (reference sequence). CDR3 loop: CASSLRGLAGVGEQFF. The CDR3, as DNA: TGTGCCAGCAGCCTCCGGGGACTAGCGGGAGTTGGTGAGCAGTTCTTC.

The chain employs TRBV11-2 and TRBJ1-2, with 7 bases that match TRBD1. This CDR3 comprises 16 residues. J gave up 5 bases and V 5 bases, and 14 bases lay outside the gene matches. Germline V gene data show CDR1 as SGHAT and CDR2 as FQNNGV. CDR3 region: CASSLRTGTTDYGYTF. CDR3 DNA: TGTGCCAGCAGCCTCCGGACAGGAACCACTGATTATGGCTACACCTTC.